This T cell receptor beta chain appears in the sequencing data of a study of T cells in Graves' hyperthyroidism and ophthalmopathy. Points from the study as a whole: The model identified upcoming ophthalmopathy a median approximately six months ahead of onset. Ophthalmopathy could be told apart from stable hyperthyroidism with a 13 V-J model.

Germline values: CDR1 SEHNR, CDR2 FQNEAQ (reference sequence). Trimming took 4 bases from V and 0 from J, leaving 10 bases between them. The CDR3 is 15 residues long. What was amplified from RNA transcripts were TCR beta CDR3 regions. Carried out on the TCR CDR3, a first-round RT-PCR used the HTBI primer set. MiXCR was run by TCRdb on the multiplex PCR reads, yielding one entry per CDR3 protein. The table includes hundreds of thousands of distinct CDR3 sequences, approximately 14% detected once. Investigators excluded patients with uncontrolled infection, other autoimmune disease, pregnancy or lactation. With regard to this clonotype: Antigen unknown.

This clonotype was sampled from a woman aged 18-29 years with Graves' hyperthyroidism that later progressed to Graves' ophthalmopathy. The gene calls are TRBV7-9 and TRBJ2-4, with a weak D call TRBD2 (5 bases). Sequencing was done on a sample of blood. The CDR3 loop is CASSSGNQAKNIQYF. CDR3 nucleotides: TGTGCCAGCAGCTCGGGGAACCAAGCCAAAAACATTCAGTACTTC.